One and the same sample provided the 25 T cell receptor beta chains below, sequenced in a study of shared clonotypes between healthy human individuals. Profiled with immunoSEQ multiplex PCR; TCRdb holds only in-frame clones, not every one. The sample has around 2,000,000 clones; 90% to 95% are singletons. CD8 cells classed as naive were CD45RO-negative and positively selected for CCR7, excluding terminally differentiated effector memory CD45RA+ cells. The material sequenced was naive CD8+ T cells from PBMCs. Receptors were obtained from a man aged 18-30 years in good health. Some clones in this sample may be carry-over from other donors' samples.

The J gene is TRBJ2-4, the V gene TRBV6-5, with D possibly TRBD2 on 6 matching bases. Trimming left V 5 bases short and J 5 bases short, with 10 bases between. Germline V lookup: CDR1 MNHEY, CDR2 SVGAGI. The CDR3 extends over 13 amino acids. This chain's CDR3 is CASSGLPENIQYF. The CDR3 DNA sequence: TGTGCCAGCAGTGGACTACCCGAAAACATTCAGTACTTC.

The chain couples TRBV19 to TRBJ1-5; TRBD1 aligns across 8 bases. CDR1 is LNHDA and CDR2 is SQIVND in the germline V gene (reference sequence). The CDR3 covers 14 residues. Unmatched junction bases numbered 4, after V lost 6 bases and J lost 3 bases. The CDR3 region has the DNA TGTGCCAGTAGCCAGACAGGGGTCAATCAGCCCCAGCATTTT. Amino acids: CASSQTGVNQPQHF.

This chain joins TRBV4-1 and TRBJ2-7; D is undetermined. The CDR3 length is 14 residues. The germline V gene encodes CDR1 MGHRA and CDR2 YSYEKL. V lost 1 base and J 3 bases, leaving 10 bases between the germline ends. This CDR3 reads CASSQANQNYEQYF. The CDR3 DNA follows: TGCGCCAGCAGCCAAGCGAACCAAAACTACGAGCAGTACTTC.

The CDR3 spells CASSLSVSEAFF. As DNA, the CDR3 is TGTGCCAGCAGCTTATCCGTCAGTGAAGCTTTCTTT. The chain has TRBV11-2 and TRBJ1-1; D unclear. The germline gives CDR1 SGHAT, CDR2 FQNNGV. This CDR3 has 12 residues. The V and J ends lost 2 bases and 7 bases respectively, with 8 bases between them.

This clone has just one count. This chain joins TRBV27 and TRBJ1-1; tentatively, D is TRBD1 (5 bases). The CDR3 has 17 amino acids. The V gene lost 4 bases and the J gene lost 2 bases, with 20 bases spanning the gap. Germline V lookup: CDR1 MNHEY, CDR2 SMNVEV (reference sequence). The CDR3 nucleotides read TGTGCCAGCAGTTCCAGGGCTCTCGGGAGGGATAACACTGAAGCTTTCTTT. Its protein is CASSSRALGRDNTEAFF.

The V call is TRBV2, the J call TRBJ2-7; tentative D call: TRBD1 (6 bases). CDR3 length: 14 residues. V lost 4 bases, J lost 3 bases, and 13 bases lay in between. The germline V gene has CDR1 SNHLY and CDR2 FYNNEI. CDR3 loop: CASSAGTKLYEQYF. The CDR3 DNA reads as TGTGCCAGCAGTGCTGGGACAAAGCTCTACGAGCAGTACTTC.

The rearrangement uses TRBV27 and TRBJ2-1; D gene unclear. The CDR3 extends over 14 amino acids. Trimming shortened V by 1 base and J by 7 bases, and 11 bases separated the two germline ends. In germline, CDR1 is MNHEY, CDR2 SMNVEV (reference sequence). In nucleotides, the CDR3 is TGTGCCAGCAGTTTATTTACGGGCGAGAATGAGCAGTTCTTC. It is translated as CASSLFTGENEQFF.

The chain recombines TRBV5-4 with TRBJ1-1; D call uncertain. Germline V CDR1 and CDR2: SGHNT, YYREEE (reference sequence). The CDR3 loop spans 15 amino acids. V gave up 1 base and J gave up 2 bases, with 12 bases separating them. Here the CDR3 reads CASSLRRERNTEAFF. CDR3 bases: TGTGCCAGCAGCTTGAGAAGGGAGAGAAACACTGAAGCTTTCTTT.

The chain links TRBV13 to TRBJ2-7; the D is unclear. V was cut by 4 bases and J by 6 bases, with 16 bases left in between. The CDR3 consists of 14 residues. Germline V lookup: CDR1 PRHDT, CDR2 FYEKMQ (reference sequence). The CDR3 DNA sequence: TGTGCCAGCAGCTCCACCGATGTAAGCGCCGAGCAGTACTTC. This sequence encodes CASSSTDVSAEQYF. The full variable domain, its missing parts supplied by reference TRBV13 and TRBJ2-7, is AAGVIQSPRHLIKEKRETATLKCYPIPRHDTVYWYQQGPGQDPQFLISFYEKMQSDKGSIPDRFSAQQFSDYHSELNMSSLELGDSALYFCASSSTDVSAEQYFGPGTRLTVT.

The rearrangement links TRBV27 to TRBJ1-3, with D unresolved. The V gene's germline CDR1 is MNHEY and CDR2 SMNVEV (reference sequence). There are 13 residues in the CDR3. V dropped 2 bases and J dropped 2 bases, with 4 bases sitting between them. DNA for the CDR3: TGTGCCAGCAGTTTACTCCCTGGAAACACCATATATTTT. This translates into CASSLLPGNTIYF.

CDR3 DNA sequence: TGTGCCAGCAACCATTTAGCGGGAGGGCAAGAGACCCAGTACTTC. Encoded protein: CASNHLAGGQETQYF. The chain employs TRBV7-9 and TRBJ2-5; 11 bases map to TRBD2. Looked up from germline, CDR1 is SEHNR and CDR2 is FQNEAQ (reference sequence). Trimming took 7 bases from V and 2 from J; bases not matched to a gene: 6. The CDR3 consists of 15 residues.

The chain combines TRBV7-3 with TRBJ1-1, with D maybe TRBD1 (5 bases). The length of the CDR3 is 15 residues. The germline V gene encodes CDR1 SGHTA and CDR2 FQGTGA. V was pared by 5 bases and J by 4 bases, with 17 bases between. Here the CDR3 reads CASSPLGGSSTEAFF. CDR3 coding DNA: TGTGCCAGCAGCCCATTGGGGGGATCGAGCACTGAAGCTTTCTTT. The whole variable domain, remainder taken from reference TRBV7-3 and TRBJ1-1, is GAGVSQTPSNKVTEKGKYVELRCDPISGHTALYWYRQSLGQGPEFLIYFQGTGAADDSGLPNDRFFAVRPEGSVSTLKIQRTERGDSAVYLCASSPLGGSSTEAFFGQGTRLTVV.

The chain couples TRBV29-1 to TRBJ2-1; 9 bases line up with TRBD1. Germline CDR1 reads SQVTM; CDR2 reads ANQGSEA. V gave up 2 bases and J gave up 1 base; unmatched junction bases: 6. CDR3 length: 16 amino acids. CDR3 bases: TGCAGCGTTGAACCGGGACAGGGCAGGTCCTACAATGAGCAGTTCTTC. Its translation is CSVEPGQGRSYNEQFF.

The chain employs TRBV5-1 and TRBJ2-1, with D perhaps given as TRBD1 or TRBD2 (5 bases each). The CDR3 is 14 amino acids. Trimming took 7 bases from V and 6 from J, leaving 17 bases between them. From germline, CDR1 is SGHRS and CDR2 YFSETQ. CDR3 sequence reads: CASGAGAFGNEQFF. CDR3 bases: TGCGCCAGCGGGGCCGGGGCGTTCGGCAATGAGCAGTTCTTC.

CDR3 sequence: CASSLVPDRPHNYGYTF. CDR3 DNA sequence: TGTGCCAGCAGCTTAGTTCCGGACAGGCCTCATAACTATGGCTACACCTTC. The rearrangement links TRBV7-9 to TRBJ1-2; TRBD1 aligns across 7 bases. The germline CDR1 and CDR2 sequences are SEHNR and FQNEAQ (reference sequence). The CDR3 runs 17 residues. With 1 base clipped from V and 1 base from J, the junction kept 9 bases outside the gene matches.

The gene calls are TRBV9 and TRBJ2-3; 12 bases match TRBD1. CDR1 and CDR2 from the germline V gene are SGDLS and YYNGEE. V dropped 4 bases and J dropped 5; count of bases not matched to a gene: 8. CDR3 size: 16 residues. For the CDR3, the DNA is TGTGCCAGCAGCCCGGGACAGGGGGCAAGGAGAGATACGCAGTATTTT. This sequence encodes CASSPGQGARRDTQYF.

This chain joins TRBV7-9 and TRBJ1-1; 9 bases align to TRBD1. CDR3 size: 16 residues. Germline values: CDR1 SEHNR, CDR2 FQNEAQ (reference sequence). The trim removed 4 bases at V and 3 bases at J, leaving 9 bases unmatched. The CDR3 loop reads CASSSLTGGTDTEAFF. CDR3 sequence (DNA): TGTGCCAGCAGCTCCCTCACAGGGGGCACTGACACTGAAGCTTTCTTT.

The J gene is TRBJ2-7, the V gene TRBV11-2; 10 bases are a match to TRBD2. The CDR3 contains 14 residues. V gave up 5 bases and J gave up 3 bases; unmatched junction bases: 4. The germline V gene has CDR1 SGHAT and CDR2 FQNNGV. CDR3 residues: CASSRTSGNYEQYF. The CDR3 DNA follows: TGTGCCAGCAGCCGGACTAGCGGAAACTACGAGCAGTACTTC.

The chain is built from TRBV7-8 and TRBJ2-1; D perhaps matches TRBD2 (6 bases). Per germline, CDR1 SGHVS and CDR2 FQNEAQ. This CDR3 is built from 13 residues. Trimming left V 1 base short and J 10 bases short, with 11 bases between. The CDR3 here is CASSLDGGREQFF. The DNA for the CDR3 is TGTGCCAGCAGCTTAGATGGAGGGCGGGAGCAGTTCTTC.

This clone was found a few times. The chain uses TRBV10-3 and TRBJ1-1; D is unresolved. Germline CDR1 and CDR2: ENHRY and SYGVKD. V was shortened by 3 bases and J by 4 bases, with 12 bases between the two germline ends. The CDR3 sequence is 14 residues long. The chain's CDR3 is CAISDPGEGTEAFF. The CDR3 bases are TGTGCCATCAGTGATCCGGGCGAGGGCACTGAAGCTTTCTTT.

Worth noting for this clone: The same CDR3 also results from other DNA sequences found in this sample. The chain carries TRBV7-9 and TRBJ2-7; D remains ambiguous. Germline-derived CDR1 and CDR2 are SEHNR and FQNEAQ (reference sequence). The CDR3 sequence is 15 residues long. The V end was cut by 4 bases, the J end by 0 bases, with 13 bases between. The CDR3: CASSSPDRSSYEQYF. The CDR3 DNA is TGTGCCAGCAGCTCCCCGGACCGGAGCTCCTACGAGCAGTACTTC.

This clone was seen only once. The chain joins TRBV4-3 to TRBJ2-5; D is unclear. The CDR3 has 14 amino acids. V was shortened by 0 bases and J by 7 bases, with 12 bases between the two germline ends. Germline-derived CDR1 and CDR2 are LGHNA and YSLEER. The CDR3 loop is CASSQDSTGRTQYF. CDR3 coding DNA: TGCGCCAGCAGCCAAGATAGTACTGGACGGACCCAGTACTTC.

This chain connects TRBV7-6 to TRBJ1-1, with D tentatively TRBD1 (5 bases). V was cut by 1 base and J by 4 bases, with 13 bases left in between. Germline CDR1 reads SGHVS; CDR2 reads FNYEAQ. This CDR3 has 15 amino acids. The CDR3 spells CASSLDRSGATEAFF. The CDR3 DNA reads TGTGCCAGCAGCTTAGACAGGTCTGGGGCCACTGAAGCTTTCTTT.

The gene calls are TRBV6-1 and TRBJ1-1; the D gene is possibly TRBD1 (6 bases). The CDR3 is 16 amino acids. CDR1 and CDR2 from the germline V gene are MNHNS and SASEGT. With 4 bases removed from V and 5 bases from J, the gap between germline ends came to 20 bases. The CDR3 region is CASSASLGAFGTEAFF. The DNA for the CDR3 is TGTGCCAGCAGTGCAAGTTTGGGGGCCTTCGGGACTGAAGCTTTCTTT.

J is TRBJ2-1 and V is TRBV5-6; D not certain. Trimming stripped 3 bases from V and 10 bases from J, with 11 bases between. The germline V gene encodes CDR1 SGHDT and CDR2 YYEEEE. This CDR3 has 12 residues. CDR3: CASSSLKAEQFF. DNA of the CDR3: TGTGCCAGCAGCTCCCTGAAGGCGGAGCAGTTCTTC.